Sequencing of this T cell receptor beta chain was carried out in a study of T cell responses to AZD1222 COVID-19 vaccine. Profiling relied on immunoSEQ multiplex PCR, and the TCRdb table lists in-frame clones only, not all of them. This sample carries about 140,000 clones, 85% to 95% of them seen once, and the ten largest clones take 3.6%. This clone was recorded once. Deletions cut 2 bases from V and 7 bases from J, with 11 bases between. Germline values: CDR1 LGHDT, CDR2 YNNKEL (reference sequence). This CDR3 contains 13 residues. The chain employs TRBV3-1 (or the pseudogene TRBV3-2) and TRBJ1-1; D ambiguous. The TCR was taken from an adult who received the AZD1222 COVID-19 vaccine. Source: peripheral blood, taken 28 days after the second AZD1222 dose. The CDR3 DNA reads as TGTGCCAGCAGCCAATTAATAGGAGTTGAAGCTTTCTTT. Amino acids: CASSQLIGVEAFF.